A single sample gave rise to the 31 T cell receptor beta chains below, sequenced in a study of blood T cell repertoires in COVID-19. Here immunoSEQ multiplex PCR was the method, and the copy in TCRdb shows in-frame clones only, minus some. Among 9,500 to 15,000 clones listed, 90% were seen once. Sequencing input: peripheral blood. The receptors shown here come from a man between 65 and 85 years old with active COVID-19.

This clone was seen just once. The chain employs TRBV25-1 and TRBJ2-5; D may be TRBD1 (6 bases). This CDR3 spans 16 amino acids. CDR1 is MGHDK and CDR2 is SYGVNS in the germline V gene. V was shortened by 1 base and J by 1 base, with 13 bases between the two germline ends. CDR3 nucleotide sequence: TGTGCCAGCAGTGAATCGACCCGGACAGCCCAAGAGACCCAGTACTTC. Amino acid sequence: CASSESTRTAQETQYF. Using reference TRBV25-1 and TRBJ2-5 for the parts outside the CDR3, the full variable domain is EADIYQTPRYLVIGTGKKITLECSQTMGHDKMYWYQQDPGMELHLIHYSYGVNSTEKGDLSSESTVSRIRTEHFPLTLESARPSHTSQYLCASSESTRTAQETQYFGPGTRLLVL.

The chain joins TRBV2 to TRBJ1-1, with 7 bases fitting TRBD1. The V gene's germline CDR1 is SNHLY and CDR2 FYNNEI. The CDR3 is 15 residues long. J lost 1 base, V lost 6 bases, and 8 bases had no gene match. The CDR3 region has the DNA TGTGCCAGCAGGAGACAGGGAACCGGGAACACTGAAGCTTTCTTT. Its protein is CASRRQGTGNTEAFF.

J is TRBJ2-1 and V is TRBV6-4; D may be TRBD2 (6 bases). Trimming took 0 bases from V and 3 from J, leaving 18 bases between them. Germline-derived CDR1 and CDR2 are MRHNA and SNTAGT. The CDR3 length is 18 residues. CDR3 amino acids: CASSDSLTMAEGYNEQFF. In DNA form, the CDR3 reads TGTGCCAGCAGTGACTCTCTGACTATGGCGGAGGGCTACAATGAGCAGTTCTTC.

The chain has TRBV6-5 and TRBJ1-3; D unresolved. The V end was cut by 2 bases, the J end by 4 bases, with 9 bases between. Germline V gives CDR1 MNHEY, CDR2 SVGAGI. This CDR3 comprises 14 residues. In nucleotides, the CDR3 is TGTGCCAGCAGTTACGTGGGAGAAGGAAACACCATATATTTT. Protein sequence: CASSYVGEGNTIYF.

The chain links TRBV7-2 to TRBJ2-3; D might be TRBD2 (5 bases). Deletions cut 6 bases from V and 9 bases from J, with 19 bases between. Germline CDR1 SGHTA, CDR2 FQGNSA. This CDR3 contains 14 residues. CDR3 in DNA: TGTGCCAGCAGGCTTCAGGCTAGCTCCCCGACGCAGTATTTT. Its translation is CASRLQASSPTQYF.

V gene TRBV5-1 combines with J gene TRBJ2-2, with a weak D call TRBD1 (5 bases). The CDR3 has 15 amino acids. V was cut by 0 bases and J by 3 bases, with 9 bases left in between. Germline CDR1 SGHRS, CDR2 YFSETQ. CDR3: CASSLGQTYTGELFF. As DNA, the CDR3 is TGCGCCAGCAGCTTGGGACAGACTTACACCGGGGAGCTGTTTTTT.

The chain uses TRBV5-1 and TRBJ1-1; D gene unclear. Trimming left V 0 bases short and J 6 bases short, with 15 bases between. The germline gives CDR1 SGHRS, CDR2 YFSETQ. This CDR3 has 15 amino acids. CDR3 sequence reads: CASSLVGAAAAEAFF. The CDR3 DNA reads TGCGCCAGCAGCTTGGTTGGCGCCGCGGCCGCTGAAGCTTTCTTT.

The CDR3 DNA reads TGTGCCAGCAGCTTAGCTAGGGGTTTTAAATACGAGCAGTACTTC. Encoded protein: CASSLARGFKYEQYF. The chain recombines TRBV7-8 with TRBJ2-7, with a weak D call TRBD1 (5 bases). The V and J ends lost 0 bases and 4 bases respectively, with 13 bases between them. Looked up from germline, CDR1 is SGHVS and CDR2 is FQNEAQ. The CDR3 is made up of 15 amino acids.

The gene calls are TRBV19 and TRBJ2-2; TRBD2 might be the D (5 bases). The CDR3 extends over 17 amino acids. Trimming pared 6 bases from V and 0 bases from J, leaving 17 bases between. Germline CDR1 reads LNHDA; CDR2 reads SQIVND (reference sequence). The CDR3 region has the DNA TGTGCCAGTAGGGAGGCGTTTAGGCGGGCGAACACCGGGGAGCTGTTTTTT. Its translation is CASREAFRRANTGELFF. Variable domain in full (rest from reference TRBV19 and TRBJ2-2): DGGITQSPKYLFRKEGQNVTLSCEQNLNHDAMYWYRQDPGQGLRLIYYSQIVNDFQKGDIAEGYSVSREKKESFPLTVTSAQKNPTAFYLCASREAFRRANTGELFFGEGSRLTVL.

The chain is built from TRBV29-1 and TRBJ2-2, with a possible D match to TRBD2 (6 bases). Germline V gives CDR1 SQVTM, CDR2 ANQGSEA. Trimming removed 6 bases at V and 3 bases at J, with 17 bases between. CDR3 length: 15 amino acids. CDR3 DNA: TGCAGCGTCACGACGGGGACTCAATACACCGGGGAGCTGTTTTTT. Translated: CSVTTGTQYTGELFF.

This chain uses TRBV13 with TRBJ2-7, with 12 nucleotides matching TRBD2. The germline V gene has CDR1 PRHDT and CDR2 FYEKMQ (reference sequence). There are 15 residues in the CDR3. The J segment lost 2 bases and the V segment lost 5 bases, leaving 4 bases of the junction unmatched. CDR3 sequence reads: CASSQGLAGAYEQYF. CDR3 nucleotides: TGTGCCAGCAGCCAGGGACTAGCGGGTGCCTACGAGCAGTACTTC.

Written as DNA, the CDR3 is TGCAGCGTTGAAGATGGCTGGACAGGTCCGACAGATACGCAGTATTTT. Residues: CSVEDGWTGPTDTQYF. The V call is TRBV29-1, the J call TRBJ2-3; 7 bases map to TRBD1. The CDR3 is 16 residues long. Unmatched junction bases numbered 9, after V lost 0 bases and J lost 3 bases. Germline V lookup: CDR1 SQVTM, CDR2 ANQGSEA.

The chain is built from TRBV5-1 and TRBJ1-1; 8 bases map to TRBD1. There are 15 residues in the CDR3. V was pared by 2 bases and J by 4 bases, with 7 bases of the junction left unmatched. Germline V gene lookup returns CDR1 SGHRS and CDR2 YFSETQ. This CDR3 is CASSFTTGVGTEAFF. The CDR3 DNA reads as TGCGCCAGCAGCTTTACGACAGGGGTTGGCACTGAAGCTTTCTTT.

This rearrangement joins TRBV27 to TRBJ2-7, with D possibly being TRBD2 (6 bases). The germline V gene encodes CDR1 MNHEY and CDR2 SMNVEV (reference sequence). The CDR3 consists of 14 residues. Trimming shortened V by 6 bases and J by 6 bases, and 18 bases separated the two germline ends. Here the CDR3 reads CASSAGWGEGEQYF. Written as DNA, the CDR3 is TGTGCCAGCAGCGCGGGGTGGGGGGAAGGCGAGCAGTACTTC.

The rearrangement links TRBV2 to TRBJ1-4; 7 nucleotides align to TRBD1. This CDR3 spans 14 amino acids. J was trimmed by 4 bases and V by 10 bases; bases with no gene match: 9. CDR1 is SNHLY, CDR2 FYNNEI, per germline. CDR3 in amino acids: CAMNQGGDNEKLFF. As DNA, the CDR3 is TGTGCCATGAATCAGGGGGGAGATAATGAAAAACTGTTTTTT.

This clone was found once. CDR3 protein: CASSLASVNTEAFF. In nucleotides, the CDR3 is TGTGCCAGCAGCTTAGCGTCGGTGAACACTGAAGCTTTCTTT. The J gene is TRBJ1-1, the V gene TRBV7-9; D remains unclear. CDR3 length: 14 amino acids. From germline, CDR1 is SEHNR and CDR2 FQNEAQ (reference sequence). V lost 0 bases, J lost 0 bases, and 5 bases lay in between.

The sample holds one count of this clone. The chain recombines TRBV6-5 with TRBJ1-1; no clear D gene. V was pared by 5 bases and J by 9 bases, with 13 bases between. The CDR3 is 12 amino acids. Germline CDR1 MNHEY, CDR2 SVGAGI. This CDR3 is CASSSGNSKAFF. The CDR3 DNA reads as TGTGCCAGCAGTAGCGGCAATTCGAAAGCTTTCTTT.

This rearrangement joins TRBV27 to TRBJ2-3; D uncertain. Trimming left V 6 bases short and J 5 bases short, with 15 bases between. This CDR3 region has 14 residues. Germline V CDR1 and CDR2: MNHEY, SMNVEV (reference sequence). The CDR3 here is CASSLLATVDTQYF. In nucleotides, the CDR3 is TGTGCCAGCAGCCTACTCGCTACAGTAGATACGCAGTATTTT.

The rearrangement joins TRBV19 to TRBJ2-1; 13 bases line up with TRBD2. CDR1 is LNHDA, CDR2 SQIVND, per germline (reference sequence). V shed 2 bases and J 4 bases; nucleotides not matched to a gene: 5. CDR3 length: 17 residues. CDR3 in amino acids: CASSISLGLAGYNEQFF. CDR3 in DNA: TGTGCCAGTAGTATATCTTTGGGACTAGCGGGGTACAATGAGCAGTTCTTC.

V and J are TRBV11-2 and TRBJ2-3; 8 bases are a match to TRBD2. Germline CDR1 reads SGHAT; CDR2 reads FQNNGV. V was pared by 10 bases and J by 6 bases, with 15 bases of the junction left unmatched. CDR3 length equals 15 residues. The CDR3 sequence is CATEDKAGVRDTQYF. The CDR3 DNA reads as TGTGCCACCGAAGACAAAGCGGGAGTGAGGGATACGCAGTATTTT. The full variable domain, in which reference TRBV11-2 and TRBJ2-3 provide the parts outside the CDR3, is EAGVAQSPRYKIIEKRQSVAFWCNPISGHATLYWYQQILGQGPKLLIQFQNNGVVDDSQLPKDRFSAERLKGVDSTLKIQPAKLEDSAVYLCATEDKAGVRDTQYFGPGTRLTVL.

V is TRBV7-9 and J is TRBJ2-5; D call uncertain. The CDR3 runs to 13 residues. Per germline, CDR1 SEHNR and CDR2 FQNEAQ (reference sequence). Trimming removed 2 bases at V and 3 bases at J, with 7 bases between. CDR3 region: CASSLLSEETQYF. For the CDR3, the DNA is TGTGCCAGCAGCTTATTGTCAGAAGAGACCCAGTACTTC.

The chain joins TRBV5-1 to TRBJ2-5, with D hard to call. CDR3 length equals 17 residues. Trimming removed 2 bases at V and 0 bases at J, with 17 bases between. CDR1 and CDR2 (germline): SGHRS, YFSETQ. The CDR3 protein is CASSFSKHVRYQETQYF. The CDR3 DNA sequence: TGCGCCAGCAGCTTCTCGAAGCACGTCCGGTACCAAGAGACCCAGTACTTC.

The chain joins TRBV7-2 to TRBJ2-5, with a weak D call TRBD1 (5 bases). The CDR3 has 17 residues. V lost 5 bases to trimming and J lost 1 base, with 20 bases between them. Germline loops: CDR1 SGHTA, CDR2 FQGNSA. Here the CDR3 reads CASSLRTSLILQETQYF. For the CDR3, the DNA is TGTGCCAGCAGCCTCCGGACAAGCCTTATCCTCCAAGAGACCCAGTACTTC.

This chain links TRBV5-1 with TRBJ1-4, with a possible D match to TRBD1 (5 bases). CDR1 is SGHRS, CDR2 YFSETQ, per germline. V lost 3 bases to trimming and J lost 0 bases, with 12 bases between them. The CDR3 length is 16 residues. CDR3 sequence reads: CASSSGGGATNEKLFF. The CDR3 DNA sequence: TGCGCCAGCAGCTCTGGGGGAGGCGCAACTAATGAAAAACTGTTTTTT.

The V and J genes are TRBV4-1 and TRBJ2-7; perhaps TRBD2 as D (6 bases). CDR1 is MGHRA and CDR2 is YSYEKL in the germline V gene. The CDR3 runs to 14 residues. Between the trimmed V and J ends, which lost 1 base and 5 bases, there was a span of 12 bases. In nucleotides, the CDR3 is TGCGCCAGCAGCCAAGGTGGGCTAGCGAACGAGCAGTACTTC. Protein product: CASSQGGLANEQYF.

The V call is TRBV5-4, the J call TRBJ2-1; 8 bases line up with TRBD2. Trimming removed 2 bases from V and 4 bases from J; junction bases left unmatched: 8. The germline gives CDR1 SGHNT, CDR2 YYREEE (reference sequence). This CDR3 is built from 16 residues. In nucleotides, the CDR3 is TGTGCCAGCAGCTTTCCGGGACTAGATGGGTACAATGAGCAGTTCTTC. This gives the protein CASSFPGLDGYNEQFF.

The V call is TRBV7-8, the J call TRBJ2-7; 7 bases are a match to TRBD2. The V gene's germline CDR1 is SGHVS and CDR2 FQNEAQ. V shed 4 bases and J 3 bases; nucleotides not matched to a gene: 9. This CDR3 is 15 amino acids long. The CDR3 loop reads CASSSRGTGNYEQYF. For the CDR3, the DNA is TGTGCCAGCAGCTCGCGGGGGACGGGCAACTACGAGCAGTACTTC.

The CDR3 loop is CASTSGQVRNYGYTF. CDR3 nucleotides: TGTGCCAGCACCTCGGGACAGGTCCGTAACTATGGCTACACCTTC. V gene TRBV2 combines with J gene TRBJ1-2, with 8 bases lining up with TRBD1. The CDR3 runs to 15 residues. With 7 bases clipped from V and 1 base from J, the junction kept 8 bases outside the gene matches. Germline CDR1 reads SNHLY; CDR2 reads FYNNEI. Full variable domain (rest looked up from reference TRBV2 and TRBJ1-2): EPEVTQTPSHQVTQMGQEVILRCVPISNHLYFYWYRQILGQKVEFLVSFYNNEISEKSEIFDDQFSVERPDGSNFTLKIRSTKLEDSAMYFCASTSGQVRNYGYTFGSGTRLTVV.

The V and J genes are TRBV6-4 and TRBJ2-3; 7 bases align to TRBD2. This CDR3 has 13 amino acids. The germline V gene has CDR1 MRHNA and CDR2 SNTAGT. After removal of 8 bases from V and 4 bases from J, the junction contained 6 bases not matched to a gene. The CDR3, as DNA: TGTGCCAGCCCTAGACTAGCACCAGATACGCAGTATTTT. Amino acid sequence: CASPRLAPDTQYF.

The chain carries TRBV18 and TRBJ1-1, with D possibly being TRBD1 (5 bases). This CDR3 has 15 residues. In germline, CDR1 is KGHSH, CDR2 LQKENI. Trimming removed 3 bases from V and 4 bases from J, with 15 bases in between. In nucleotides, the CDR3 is TGTGCCAGCTCACCCGGACTTGTGGGGGGCACTGAAGCTTTCTTT. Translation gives CASSPGLVGGTEAFF.

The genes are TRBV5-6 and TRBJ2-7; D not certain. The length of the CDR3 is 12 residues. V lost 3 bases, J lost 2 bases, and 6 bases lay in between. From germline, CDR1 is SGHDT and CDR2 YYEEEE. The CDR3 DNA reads TGTGCCAGCAGCTCACGAGCCTACGAGCAGTACTTC. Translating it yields CASSSRAYEQYF.